The next 18 T cell receptor beta chains were all read from a single sample in a study of CD8 T cells in Susac syndrome. Roughly 0.45 to 1 ug RNA was reverse transcribed with random hexamers. TCRdb itself ran the immunoSEQ multiplex PCR reads through MiXCR, one entry per CDR3 protein. Of approximately 280,000 distinct CDR3 sequences listed, approximately 81% were seen once; the top ten hold about 0.11%. Sample: CD8+ T cells from PBMCs. Every receptor here comes from a human donor with multiple sclerosis.

V and J are TRBV30 and TRBJ2-6; D is unclear. Germline CDR1 GTSNPN, CDR2 SVGIG (reference sequence). V lost 2 bases to trimming and J lost 18 bases, with 17 bases between them. The CDR3 sequence is 12 residues long. The CDR3 here is CAWSLPSRPGTF. The CDR3 region has the DNA TGTGCCTGGAGTCTCCCTTCGAGGCCGGGGACTTTC. Full variable domain (outside the CDR3, taken from reference TRBV30 and TRBJ2-6): SQTIHQWPATLVQPVGSPLSLECTVEGTSNPNLYWYRQAAGRGLQLLFYSVGIGQISSEVPQNLSASRPQDRQFILSSKKLLLSDSGFYLCAWSLPSRPGTFGAGSRLTVL.

The rearrangement uses TRBV28 and TRBJ2-1; 8 bases agree with TRBD2. J was trimmed by 8 bases and V by 7 bases; bases with no gene match: 16. Per the germline V gene, CDR1 is MDHEN and CDR2 is SYDVKM. This CDR3 has 16 residues. The CDR3: CASTSVGTGLADEQFF. CDR3 bases: TGTGCCAGCACGTCTGTCGGTACTGGACTAGCCGATGAGCAGTTCTTC.

V and J are TRBV27 and TRBJ2-3, with a weak D call TRBD2 (5 bases). Deletions cut 2 bases from V and 4 bases from J, with 13 bases between. Germline loops: CDR1 MNHEY, CDR2 SMNVEV (reference sequence). The CDR3 consists of 15 residues. CDR3 region: CASSLKGKRADTQYF. CDR3 DNA: TGTGCCAGCAGTTTAAAGGGCAAGAGGGCAGATACGCAGTATTTT.

The chain joins TRBV6-1 to TRBJ1-1, with D possibly matching TRBD1 (5 bases). Germline CDR1 reads MNHNS; CDR2 reads SASEGT. The CDR3 runs 12 residues. Trimming took 4 bases from V and 6 from J, leaving 9 bases between them. The CDR3 here is CASSAGTAEAFF. Written as DNA, the CDR3 is TGTGCCAGCAGTGCTGGGACGGCTGAAGCTTTCTTT.

The sample holds a few counts of this clonotype. This chain uses TRBV11-2 with TRBJ2-7, with D unclear. This CDR3 has 14 residues. Germline assignment: CDR1 SGHAT and CDR2 FQNNGV. The V and J ends lost 1 base and 4 bases respectively, with 11 bases between them. The CDR3 nucleotides read TGTGCCAGCAGCTTAGCTGGCGGCGCTTACGAGCAGTACTTC. Protein: CASSLAGGAYEQYF.

V usage is TRBV28 and J usage is TRBJ2-7; the D is unclear. The germline V and J ends were trimmed by 4 bases and 3 bases, with 19 bases remaining between them. CDR3 size: 16 residues. From germline, CDR1 is MDHEN and CDR2 SYDVKM. DNA of the CDR3: TGTGCCAGCAGTTCCACGAGCAGTCTGACAATCTACGAGCAGTACTTC. Amino acids: CASSSTSSLTIYEQYF. Combining the CDR3 with reference TRBV28 and TRBJ2-7 gives the whole variable domain DVKVTQSSRYLVKRTGEKVFLECVQDMDHENMFWYRQDPGLGLRLIYFSYDVKMKEKGDIPEGYSVSREKKERFSLILESASTNQTSMYLCASSSTSSLTIYEQYFGPGTRLTVT.

The chain links TRBV3-1 to TRBJ2-1; 13 positions agree with TRBD2. Germline trimming cut 2 bases from V and 8 bases from J; bases unmatched to any gene: 3. The V gene's germline CDR1 is LGHDT and CDR2 YNNKEL (reference sequence). This CDR3 has 15 amino acids. CDR3 DNA sequence: TGTGCCAGCAGCCAAACTAGCGGGAGGGGGTATGAGCAGTTCTTC. Protein product: CASSQTSGRGYEQFF.

The chain uses TRBV9 and TRBJ1-1; a weak D match, TRBD1 (5 bases). In germline, CDR1 is SGDLS, CDR2 YYNGEE. The CDR3 is 13 amino acids. Trimming took 0 bases from V and 6 from J, leaving 9 bases between them. The CDR3 nucleotides are TGTGCCAGCAGCGTAGCAGGAGGGGCTGAAGCTTTCTTT. Translating gives CASSVAGGAEAFF.

The chain has TRBV5-1 and TRBJ2-1; 7 bases match TRBD2. Trimming removed 4 bases from V and 8 bases from J; junction bases left unmatched: 18. Germline assignment: CDR1 SGHRS and CDR2 YFSETQ. CDR3 size: 17 residues. The CDR3 sequence is CASSPTPARGSRDEQFF. The CDR3 region has the DNA TGCGCCAGCAGCCCGACTCCGGCCCGCGGGAGTCGGGATGAGCAGTTCTTC.

A single count supports this clonotype. The V gene is TRBV5-1, the J gene TRBJ2-1, with a weak D call TRBD1 (6 bases). This CDR3 contains 11 residues. Germline CDR1 and CDR2: SGHRS and YFSETQ. Trimming pared 1 base from V and 13 bases from J, leaving 9 bases between. Here the CDR3 DNA reads TGCGCCAGCAGCTTGTGGGGGCCTCAGTTCTTC. This codes for CASSLWGPQFF.

The chain employs TRBV5-1 and TRBJ1-4; no clear D gene. CDR3 size: 15 residues. With 4 bases removed from V and 4 bases from J, the gap between germline ends came to 14 bases. Germline loops: CDR1 SGHRS, CDR2 YFSETQ. The chain's CDR3 is CASSPKPRVNEKLFF. CDR3 coding DNA: TGCGCCAGCAGCCCCAAGCCGAGGGTTAATGAAAAACTGTTTTTT.

V is TRBV2 and J is TRBJ1-3; D is undetermined. This CDR3 contains 12 residues. Germline V gene data show CDR1 as SNHLY and CDR2 as FYNNEI. The V end lost 11 bases, the J end lost 2 bases, and 10 bases lay between the germline ends. The CDR3 reads CAVISTGNTIYF. The DNA for the CDR3 is TGTGCCGTCATCTCAACTGGAAACACCATATATTTT. Supplemented by reference TRBV2 and TRBJ1-3, the full variable domain reads EPEVTQTPSHQVTQMGQEVILRCVPISNHLYFYWYRQILGQKVEFLVSFYNNEISEKSEIFDDQFSVERPDGSNFTLKIRSTKLEDSAMYFCAVISTGNTIYFGEGSWLTVV.

Concerning this clonotype itself: Sequence at one end of the junction differs from germline and may be a read error. The chain joins TRBV7-6 to TRBJ1-3; weak D call: TRBD1 (6 bases). The germline gives CDR1 SGHVS, CDR2 FNYEAQ. The CDR3 runs to 15 residues. The CDR3 DNA sequence: TGTGCCAGCAGCTTGGGGGGCGACTCTGAAAACACCATATATTTT. Residues: CASSLGGDSENTIYF.

V usage is TRBV9 and J usage is TRBJ2-3; TRBD2 agrees at 7 bases. The CDR3 runs to 16 residues. The germline V gene has CDR1 SGDLS and CDR2 YYNGEE. J was trimmed by 3 bases and V by 0 bases; bases with no gene match: 7. CDR3: CASSVAGGAGTDTQYF. The CDR3 region has the DNA TGTGCCAGCAGCGTAGCGGGGGGAGCGGGAACAGATACGCAGTATTTT.

The V call is TRBV5-1, the J call TRBJ2-1, with D possibly matching TRBD2 (6 bases). The germline V gene has CDR1 SGHRS and CDR2 YFSETQ. Trimming took 2 bases from V and 5 from J, leaving 11 bases between them. This CDR3 contains 14 residues. For the CDR3, the DNA is TGCGCCAGCAGCTTCCGGGAGTCGGACAATGAGCAGTTCTTC. This gives the protein CASSFRESDNEQFF. The full variable domain, with the rest looked up from reference TRBV5-1 and TRBJ2-1, is KAGVTQTPRYLIKTRGQQVTLSCSPISGHRSVSWYQQTPGQGLQFLFEYFSETQRNKGNFPGRFSGRQFSNSRSEMNVSTLELGDSALYLCASSFRESDNEQFFGPGTRLTVL.

This clonotype was seen a single time. The chain carries TRBV27 and TRBJ2-6; D unclear. The germline CDR1 and CDR2 sequences are MNHEY and SMNVEV (reference sequence). Trimming stripped 3 bases from V and 4 bases from J, with 4 bases between. This CDR3 is 13 amino acids long. CDR3 DNA sequence: TGTGCCAGCAGTTTCCCGGGGGCCAACGTCCTGACTTTC. It codes for CASSFPGANVLTF.

This clonotype was seen a few times. The genes are TRBV27 and TRBJ1-2; TRBD1 matches 12 bases. V shed 2 bases and J 5 bases; nucleotides not matched to a gene: 6. The CDR3 has 16 residues. From germline, CDR1 is MNHEY and CDR2 SMNVEV (reference sequence). CDR3 nucleotides: TGTGCCAGCAGTTTAAAGGGACAGGGGGCTCCTTATGGCTACACCTTC. Residues: CASSLKGQGAPYGYTF.

J is TRBJ1-1 and V is TRBV11-2, with D unclear. This CDR3 comprises 12 residues. Between the trimmed V and J ends, which lost 4 bases and 4 bases, there was a span of 7 bases. The germline CDR1 and CDR2 sequences are SGHAT and FQNNGV. This CDR3 reads CASSSLPTEAFF. The CDR3 coding sequence is TGTGCCAGCAGCTCCCTTCCCACTGAAGCTTTCTTT.